This T cell receptor beta chain originates from a study of long-term antiretroviral therapy in people with HIV. At the survey level, the v3.0 immunoSEQ assay was run. Sequencing used immunoSEQ multiplex PCR; TCRdb keeps in-frame clones, though not all of them. The repertoire consists of tens of thousands of clones, with 65% to 85% occurring once and the leading ten covering 7.2%. This clone was recorded only once. Antigen specificity is unknown. Germline CDR1 SGHTA, CDR2 FQGNSA. The CDR3 length is 13 residues. V was clipped by 4 bases and J by 4 bases, with 10 bases between them. Study observations and caveats: Transplant-donor-level diversity was not reached after ART, though diversity increased.

The rearrangement joins TRBV7-2 to TRBJ1-2; no definite D call. The TCR originated in a man aged 25 to 45 with HIV. The material was unsorted PBMCs, obtained 1.5 years after starting antiretroviral therapy. CDR3 coding DNA: TGTGCCAGCAGCTACGTAGGCCCCTATGGCTACACCTTC. Its protein product is CASSYVGPYGYTF.